Detailed here is one T cell receptor beta chain. Its antigen is unknown. Qualities for individual bases were not recorded, and no much larger clone is one base off. Library creation used the immunoSEQ multiplex PCR assay. From the authors' description of their analysis: A statistical classification framework was built to diagnose cytomegalovirus status from the catalog of TCR beta chain sequences. TCRdb provides this immuneACCESS table in a form limited to in-frame rearrangements. Some clones are lacking; in checked studies, under half of them reflect an unresolved V gene, and why the rest are absent is not known. For V, J and clone size, that table is used; D and trimming come from the DNA. The sample has hundreds of thousands of clones on record, 86% of them singletons. The ten most abundant clones make up roughly 0.75% of the sample. The germline V end is reduced by 7 bases and the J end by 5 bases; junction bases left unmatched: 7. The CDR3, cysteine through phenylalanine, is 13 amino acids long. Just the 39-base CDR3 DNA is kept, in frame starting at base 1. Per the germline V gene (reference sequence), GTSNPN is the CDR1 and SVGIG is the CDR2.

Donors formed part of the validation cohort, which comprised over a hundred subjects and was distinct from the first cohort of some 700 subjects. This entry is derived from a study of cytomegalovirus exposure and HLA in healthy donors (dated by TCRdb to between 2016 and 2019). For the study in its entirety: According to a later analysis, the approximately 120 validation repertoires were produced on the same platform as the 680 or so repertoires of the first cohort. The study was designed to test whether signatures of past pathogen exposure could be identified by cataloging public T cell receptors. Besides the first cohort of approximately 710 subjects, a separate validation cohort made up of 120 different subjects was used. High-throughput TCR immunosequencing, statistical association of individual TCRs with disease status, and machine learning were combined to predict cytomegalovirus infection status. Broader findings and caveats from the paper: A few of the identified cytomegalovirus-associated TCR beta chains were confirmed in vitro to be specific for cytomegalovirus antigens. The validation cohort had no HLA typing available for a later analysis, so co-occurrence within that cohort was assessed over all 120 or so repertoires. The classifier was reported to diagnose cytomegalovirus status with high specificity and sensitivity in both the original and validation cohorts. Most TCR sequences were observed very rarely across donors, whereas some public TCRs were present in many individuals. A total of 150 to 200 TCR beta chains were listed by the study as associated with cytomegalovirus. A later analysis found that TCRs clustered in the first cohort also tended to co-occur in the roughly 120 validation repertoires, with 94% of cluster scores above 0. The authors suggested that the approach could potentially be generalized to other disease states and immunological phenotypes.

The clonotype originates from a woman younger than 30 in good health and CMV-seronegative. The rearranged segments are TRBV30 and TRBJ1-4, and 7 bases in between align with TRBD1. Sample: PBMCs. The DNA sequence follows: TGTGCCTACGATGACAGGGTGAATGAAAAACTGTTTTTT. It is translated as CAYDDRVNEKLFF.